A single sample gave rise to the 23 T cell receptor beta chains below, sequenced in a study of blood T cell repertoires in COVID-19. Clones were sequenced by immunoSEQ multiplex PCR, and TCRdb holds only the in-frame ones, with some missing. The sample carries 35,000 to 50,000 clones, around 90% recorded once. The sample comprised peripheral blood. The receptors stem from a woman of 80 years or more with active COVID-19.

The rearrangement links TRBV28 to TRBJ1-2, with D unresolved. CDR3 length: 13 residues. Trimming left V 2 bases short and J 8 bases short, with 12 bases between. Germline CDR1 and CDR2: MDHEN and SYDVKM. DNA of the CDR3: TGTGCCAGCAGTTTAGGTTTGGAGGGCGGCTACACCTTC. This codes for CASSLGLEGGYTF.

V usage is TRBV23-1 and J usage is TRBJ1-5, with D possibly TRBD1 on 6 matching bases. TRBV23-1 is an ORF; its function is uncertain. The CDR3 has 14 amino acids. V lost 8 bases to trimming and J lost 3 bases, with 14 bases between them. The CDR3 region is CASGHRDTNQPQHF. DNA for the CDR3: TGCGCCAGCGGACACCGGGACACCAATCAGCCCCAGCATTTT.

The chain links TRBV28 to TRBJ1-2; D possibly corresponds to TRBD1 (5 bases). The length of the CDR3 is 14 residues. The germline gives CDR1 MDHEN, CDR2 SYDVKM. V was clipped by 10 bases and J by 0 bases, with 15 bases between them. CDR3 protein: CATGAQGTNYGYTF. The CDR3 bases are TGTGCCACTGGGGCGCAGGGTACTAACTATGGCTACACCTTC.

The genes are TRBV5-4 and TRBJ2-3; the D gene is possibly TRBD1 (5 bases). Germline CDR1 and CDR2: SGHNT and YYREEE (reference sequence). CDR3 length equals 15 residues. Trimming pared 0 bases from V and 1 base from J, leaving 9 bases between. The CDR3 protein is CASSLAGPRTDTQYF. The CDR3 DNA follows: TGTGCCAGCAGCTTGGCAGGGCCGCGCACAGATACGCAGTATTTT.

The gene calls are TRBV27 and TRBJ2-7, with TRBD1 identical over 7 bases. V was clipped by 3 bases and J by 1 base; unmatched bases: 3. CDR1 is MNHEY and CDR2 is SMNVEV in the germline V gene (reference sequence). The CDR3 totals 14 residues. CDR3 region: CASSFGQVSYEQYF. The CDR3 DNA reads as TGTGCCAGCAGTTTTGGACAGGTTTCCTACGAGCAGTACTTC.

The gene calls are TRBV18 and TRBJ2-5; unclear D gene. CDR1 and CDR2 (germline): KGHSH, LQKENI. V was cut by 3 bases and J by 10 bases, with 24 bases left in between. This CDR3 has 16 residues. The CDR3 DNA reads TGTGCCAGCTCACCCCCTCAGACCGCGGTGGAGACGGTCCAGTACTTC. Its translation: CASSPPQTAVETVQYF.

The chain's CDR3 is CASSIRGNWEYGYTF. CDR3 DNA: TGTGCCAGTAGTATCAGGGGGAATTGGGAGTATGGCTACACCTTC. The chain joins TRBV19 to TRBJ1-2; 7 bases are a match to TRBD1. Germline loops: CDR1 LNHDA, CDR2 SQIVND (reference sequence). Trimming removed 3 bases from V and 5 bases from J; junction bases left unmatched: 9. This CDR3 region has 15 residues.

V gene TRBV7-2 combines with J gene TRBJ1-2; 7 nucleotides line up with TRBD1. Trimming cost V 5 bases and J 9 bases; bases outside gene matches: 6. This CDR3 contains 12 residues. CDR1 is SGHTA, CDR2 FQGNSA, per germline. Here the CDR3 reads CASSLTGDSYTF. The DNA of the CDR3 is TGTGCCAGCAGCCTAACAGGGGACAGCTACACCTTC.

The chain joins TRBV3-1 (or the pseudogene TRBV3-2) to TRBJ2-1, with a possible D match to TRBD1 (6 bases). Germline lookup yields CDR1 LGHDT and CDR2 YNNKEL (reference sequence). Trimming cost V 0 bases and J 5 bases, with 14 bases left between them. This CDR3 comprises 16 residues. The CDR3 protein is CASSQDIGGSDNEQFF. The CDR3 nucleotides are TGTGCCAGCAGCCAAGATATTGGGGGCTCGGACAATGAGCAGTTCTTC.

The chain recombines TRBV27 with TRBJ1-1, with 7 bases that match TRBD1. This CDR3 contains 16 residues. J lost 2 bases, V lost 5 bases, and 11 bases had no gene match. Germline CDR1 and CDR2: MNHEY and SMNVEV (reference sequence). The CDR3 region has the DNA TGTGCCAGCAGTCCAGGAACAGGGGCAATTAACACTGAAGCTTTCTTT. Translated: CASSPGTGAINTEAFF.

V and J are TRBV19 and TRBJ2-7; 8 bases are shared with TRBD1. V shed 7 bases, J shed 6 bases, and the junction held 11 bases outside the gene matches. Germline V gene data show CDR1 as LNHDA and CDR2 as SQIVND (reference sequence). The CDR3 has 14 residues. The CDR3 reads CASNDDRGSSEQYF. The CDR3 nucleotides are TGTGCCAGTAATGATGACAGGGGAAGTTCCGAGCAGTACTTC. Complete variable domain (other parts from reference TRBV19 and TRBJ2-7): DGGITQSPKYLFRKEGQNVTLSCEQNLNHDAMYWYRQDPGQGLRLIYYSQIVNDFQKGDIAEGYSVSREKKESFPLTVTSAQKNPTAFYLCASNDDRGSSEQYFGPGTRLTVT.

This clone was observed once. This chain links TRBV5-6 with TRBJ2-7; weak D call: TRBD1 (6 bases). CDR3 length equals 12 residues. Germline values: CDR1 SGHDT, CDR2 YYEEEE. The germline V and J ends were trimmed by 5 bases and 4 bases, with 10 bases remaining between them. CDR3 in DNA: TGTGCCAGCAGAACTAGGGGGTACGAGCAGTACTTC. It specifies CASRTRGYEQYF.

The V and J genes are TRBV21-1 and TRBJ2-5; TRBD1, the table's D call, lacks a check against the DNA. TRBV21-1 is listed as a pseudogene. CDR3 size: 13 residues. The CDR3 DNA follows: TGTGCCAGCAGGCAGGGGCTTCGGGAGACCCAGTACTTC. Amino acid sequence: CASRQGLRETQYF.

The V call is TRBV28, the J call TRBJ2-6, with 10 bases fitting TRBD1. The length of the CDR3 is 15 residues. Germline CDR1 MDHEN, CDR2 SYDVKM. The ends lost 11 bases at V and 4 bases at J; junction bases unmatched: 8. The CDR3 region is CAGSGTGAGANVLTF. CDR3 DNA sequence: TGTGCCGGGTCGGGGACAGGGGCCGGGGCCAACGTCCTGACTTTC.

J is TRBJ1-4 and V is TRBV3-1 (or the pseudogene TRBV3-2); D perhaps matches TRBD1 (6 bases). CDR3 size: 16 residues. Germline values: CDR1 LGHDT, CDR2 YNNKEL (reference sequence). V lost 4 bases and J 6 bases, leaving 18 bases between the germline ends. The CDR3 region has the DNA TGTGCCAGCAGCCTCCGGCAGGGGATACATGATGAAAAACTGTTTTTT. It codes for CASSLRQGIHDEKLFF.

This clone has just one count. The chain employs TRBV7-2 and TRBJ1-1, with 11 bases that match TRBD1. V shed 4 bases and J 3 bases; nucleotides not matched to a gene: 4. Germline CDR1 and CDR2: SGHTA and FQGNSA. CDR3 length: 15 amino acids. CDR3 amino acids: CASSYRTGGDTEAFF. The DNA for the CDR3 is TGTGCCAGCAGCTACCGGACAGGGGGCGACACTGAAGCTTTCTTT.

V gene TRBV28 combines with J gene TRBJ1-2; 7 bases line up with TRBD1. In germline, CDR1 is MDHEN, CDR2 SYDVKM. V lost 8 bases to trimming and J lost 4 bases; unmatched junction nucleotides: 10. The CDR3 contains 14 residues. CDR3 residues: CASSPGTDFYGYTF. The CDR3 coding sequence is TGTGCCAGCTCTCCCGGGACAGACTTCTATGGCTACACCTTC.

The chain couples TRBV5-5 to TRBJ2-1, with TRBD2 matching 11 bases. Germline loops: CDR1 SGHKS, CDR2 YYEKEE (reference sequence). The CDR3 is 18 amino acids. Trimming at V came to 1 base and at J to 0 bases, leaving 6 bases not matched to a gene. The CDR3: CASSLRLAGTYSYNEQFF. The CDR3 DNA reads as TGTGCCAGCAGCTTGAGACTAGCGGGGACGTACTCCTACAATGAGCAGTTCTTC.

This chain connects TRBV27 to TRBJ1-1; D not certain. This CDR3 contains 13 residues. Germline V gene sequence: CDR1 MNHEY, CDR2 SMNVEV (reference sequence). Trimming took 2 bases from V and 4 from J, leaving 8 bases between them. The CDR3 protein is CASSLNRATEAFF. The CDR3 bases are TGTGCCAGCAGTTTAAACAGAGCCACTGAAGCTTTCTTT.

This chain links TRBV7-8 with TRBJ2-7, with unresolved D. The germline gives CDR1 SGHVS, CDR2 FQNEAQ. This CDR3 is 11 amino acids long. V was clipped by 5 bases and J by 7 bases, with 9 bases between them. The CDR3 is CASSARVEQYF. Here the CDR3 DNA reads TGTGCCAGCAGCGCCCGAGTGGAGCAGTACTTC. Full variable domain (remainder filled in from reference TRBV7-8 and TRBJ2-7): GAGVSQSPRYKVAKRGQDVALRCDPISGHVSLFWYQQALGQGPEFLTYFQNEAQLDKSGLPSDRFFAERPEGSVSTLKIQRTQQEDSAVYLCASSARVEQYFGPGTRLTVT.

The genes are TRBV15 and TRBJ2-7, with 10 bases that match TRBD2. Germline CDR1 and CDR2: LNHNV and YYDKDF (reference sequence). V was clipped by 0 bases and J by 7 bases; unmatched bases: 18. CDR3 length equals 19 residues. CDR3 region: CATSREGVPERGGTDEQYF. CDR3 coding DNA: TGTGCCACCAGCAGAGAAGGGGTTCCTGAGCGGGGGGGCACCGATGAGCAGTACTTC.

This chain links TRBV10-3 with TRBJ1-2; weak D call: TRBD1 (5 bases). Germline CDR1 reads ENHRY; CDR2 reads SYGVKD. The germline V and J ends were trimmed by 6 bases and 0 bases, with 8 bases remaining between them. The CDR3 totals 13 residues. The CDR3 is CAISQDTNYGYTF. In nucleotides, the CDR3 is TGTGCCATCAGCCAGGACACTAACTATGGCTACACCTTC.

The chain uses TRBV2 and TRBJ1-4; D is unclear. This CDR3 is built from 16 residues. Germline CDR1 and CDR2: SNHLY and FYNNEI. The ends were cut back, 3 bases at V and 7 bases at J, with 18 bases in the middle. CDR3 sequence (DNA): TGTGCCAGCAGTGATGGAGAAGGGCGGGGAGGTGAAAAACTGTTTTTT. Amino acid sequence: CASSDGEGRGGEKLFF.